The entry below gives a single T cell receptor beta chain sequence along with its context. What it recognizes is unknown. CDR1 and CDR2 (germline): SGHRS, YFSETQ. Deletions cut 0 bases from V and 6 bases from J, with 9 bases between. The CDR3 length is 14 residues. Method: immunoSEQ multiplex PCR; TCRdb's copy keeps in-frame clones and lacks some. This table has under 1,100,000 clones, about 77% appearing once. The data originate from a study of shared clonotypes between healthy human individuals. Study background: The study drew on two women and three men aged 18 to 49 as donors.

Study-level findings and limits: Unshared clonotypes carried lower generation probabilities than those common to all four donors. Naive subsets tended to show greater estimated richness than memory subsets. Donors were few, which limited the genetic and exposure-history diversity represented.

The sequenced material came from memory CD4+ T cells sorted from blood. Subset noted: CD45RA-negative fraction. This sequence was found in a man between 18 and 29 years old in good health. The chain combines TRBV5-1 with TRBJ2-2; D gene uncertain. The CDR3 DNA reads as TGCGCCAGCAGCTTGGTGGTTACCGCCGGGGAGCTGTTTTTT. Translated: CASSLVVTAGELFF.